What follows are 26 T cell receptor beta chains derived from one specimen sequenced in a study of cytomegalovirus exposure and HLA in healthy donors. The primer mix had 60 Vbeta and 13 Jbeta primers. Only in-frame clones appear in the TCRdb table, and some are missing; sequencing was by immunoSEQ multiplex PCR. Of about 190,000 clones listed, 87% are singletons. The sequenced sample consisted of PBMCs. Receptors were obtained from a man aged 25 to 40 in good health and CMV-seronegative.

This CDR3 reads CAWSTRQGRTDTQYF. The CDR3 DNA follows: TGTGCCTGGAGTACGCGACAGGGACGCACAGATACGCAGTATTTT. The chain employs TRBV30 and TRBJ2-3; TRBD1 matches at 7 bases. The CDR3 length is 15 residues. After removal of 2 bases from V and 1 base from J, the junction contained 6 bases not matched to a gene. CDR1 and CDR2 from the germline V gene are GTSNPN and SVGIG (reference sequence). Full variable domain (remainder filled in from reference TRBV30 and TRBJ2-3): SQTIHQWPATLVQPVGSPLSLECTVEGTSNPNLYWYRQAAGRGLQLLFYSVGIGQISSEVPQNLSASRPQDRQFILSSKKLLLSDSGFYLCAWSTRQGRTDTQYFGPGTRLTVL.

The chain employs TRBV23-1 and TRBJ1-5; D is unresolved. TRBV23-1 is an ORF, with its function uncertain. Trimming stripped 0 bases from V and 2 bases from J, with 11 bases between. The CDR3 covers 16 residues. The CDR3: CASSQSERRGNQPQHF. CDR3 bases: TGCGCCAGCAGTCAATCCGAGCGACGGGGCAATCAGCCCCAGCATTTT.

For this clone: Other DNA sequences of this sample code for an identical CDR3. The chain couples TRBV11-3 to TRBJ1-1, with D unclear. CDR1 and CDR2 from the germline V gene are SGHNT and YENEEA. The length of the CDR3 is 13 residues. V lost 3 bases and J lost 5, with 10 bases in between. CDR3 residues: CASSFRGGTEAFF. CDR3 nucleotide sequence: TGTGCCAGCAGCTTTCGGGGTGGGACTGAAGCTTTCTTT.

This chain uses TRBV5-5 with TRBJ1-5; weak D call: TRBD1 (6 bases). Germline CDR1 is SGHKS and CDR2 is YYEKEE (reference sequence). This CDR3 has 15 residues. V lost 2 bases, J lost 9 bases, and 18 bases lay in between. CDR3 sequence (DNA): TGTGCCAGCAGCTTTAAGGGGGGGGACCAGACGCCCCAGCATTTT. Translating gives CASSFKGGDQTPQHF.

The chain is built from TRBV7-2 and TRBJ1-3; TRBD1 matches 8 bases. Per germline, CDR1 SGHTA and CDR2 FQGNSA. The CDR3 extends over 14 amino acids. V was clipped by 1 base and J by 8 bases; unmatched bases: 4. CDR3 amino acids: CASSLGTGPDTIYF. Written as DNA, the CDR3 is TGTGCCAGCAGCTTAGGGACAGGGCCGGACACCATATATTTT.

The rearrangement joins TRBV5-1 to TRBJ2-3; 8 bases match TRBD2. Trimming cost V 0 bases and J 6 bases; bases outside gene matches: 6. The length of the CDR3 is 15 residues. Germline CDR1 reads SGHRS; CDR2 reads YFSETQ. DNA for the CDR3: TGCGCCAGCAGCTTGGGTGGGACTAGGGGTGATACGCAGTATTTT. As protein: CASSLGGTRGDTQYF.

This chain links TRBV19 with TRBJ2-1, with 11 bases aligning to TRBD2. This CDR3 has 15 amino acids. V gave up 3 bases and J gave up 10 bases; unmatched junction bases: 8. CDR1 is LNHDA and CDR2 is SQIVND in the germline V gene (reference sequence). In DNA form, the CDR3 reads TGTGCCAGTAGTATCGGGACTAGCGGACCCACGGAGCAGTTCTTC. Translation gives CASSIGTSGPTEQFF.

This clone came up once. V gene TRBV19 combines with J gene TRBJ2-1; the match to TRBD2 covers 8 bases. Unmatched junction bases numbered 8, after V lost 6 bases and J lost 7 bases. This CDR3 has 14 residues. Germline CDR1 and CDR2: LNHDA and SQIVND (reference sequence). CDR3 sequence (DNA): TGTGCCAGTAGAATCGACGAGCGGGGGAATGAGCAGTTCTTC. This translates into CASRIDERGNEQFF.

V usage is TRBV27 and J usage is TRBJ1-2; the match to TRBD1 covers 8 bases. Germline CDR1 reads MNHEY; CDR2 reads SMNVEV (reference sequence). The CDR3 sequence is 15 residues long. V was clipped by 2 bases and J by 6 bases; unmatched bases: 8. The CDR3 region is CASSLQGAPWDGYTF. The CDR3 DNA reads TGTGCCAGCAGTTTACAGGGGGCCCCCTGGGATGGCTACACCTTC.

This clone appeared once. The chain carries TRBV5-6 and TRBJ2-7; 8 positions agree with TRBD1. The CDR3 loop spans 14 amino acids. V lost 2 bases, J lost 5 bases, and 6 bases stayed unmatched. The germline CDR1 and CDR2 sequences are SGHDT and YYEEEE. The CDR3, as DNA: TGTGCCAGCAGCTTCGGACAGGGAAGCGACGAGCAGTACTTC. Encoded protein: CASSFGQGSDEQYF.

The chain carries TRBV15 and TRBJ1-2; D may be TRBD1 (5 bases). V was shortened by 0 bases and J by 7 bases, with 21 bases between the two germline ends. CDR3 length: 17 residues. Germline V gene lookup returns CDR1 LNHNV and CDR2 YYDKDF (reference sequence). The CDR3 DNA sequence: TGTGCCACCAGCAGAGATCGGGGGTTCCCATTTGGGGGTGGCTACACCTTC. Protein sequence: CATSRDRGFPFGGGYTF. The variable domain in full, with the rest retrieved from reference TRBV15 and TRBJ1-2, is DAMVIQNPRYQVTQFGKPVTLSCSQTLNHNVMYWYQQKSSQAPKLLFHYYDKDFNNEADTPDNFQSRRPNTSFCFLDIRSPGLGDTAMYLCATSRDRGFPFGGGYTFGSGTRLTVV.

The V and J genes are TRBV5-8 and TRBJ2-7, with D perhaps matching TRBD1 (6 bases). Germline-derived CDR1 and CDR2 are SGHTS and YDEGEE. The CDR3 has 18 amino acids. Trimming removed 0 bases at V and 2 bases at J, with 21 bases between. The DNA of the CDR3 is TGTGCCAGCAGCTTGGAATTGGGGGCAGGTGGTTTGGCCTACGAGCAGTACTTC. Protein: CASSLELGAGGLAYEQYF.

This clone has just one count. The V gene is TRBV4-1, the J gene TRBJ1-1, with D hard to call. V was shortened by 1 base and J by 9 bases, with 21 bases between the two germline ends. This CDR3 has 16 amino acids. Germline V gene data show CDR1 as MGHRA and CDR2 as YSYEKL. DNA of the CDR3: TGCGCCAGCAGCCAAGTCGGACTTTCTTATTACACCAAAGCTTTCTTT. Translating it yields CASSQVGLSYYTKAFF.

The chain joins TRBV6-4 to TRBJ1-5, with 8 bases fitting TRBD1. The germline V gene has CDR1 MRHNA and CDR2 SNTAGT. Germline trimming cut 6 bases from V and 4 bases from J; bases unmatched to any gene: 8. The CDR3 runs to 15 residues. The CDR3 spells CASREDRGVNQPQHF. The CDR3 nucleotides read TGTGCCAGCAGGGAAGACAGGGGAGTTAATCAGCCCCAGCATTTT.

This clone was recorded once. Germline and junction disagree at one end, which may indicate a read error. The CDR3 DNA reads as TGTGCCAGCTCCCCACAGGGGGCTGGGGCCAACGTCCTGACTTTC. Its protein product is CASSPQGAGANVLTF. The genes are TRBV18 and TRBJ2-6; the match to TRBD1 covers 8 bases. This CDR3 is built from 15 residues. The germline V gene encodes CDR1 KGHSH and CDR2 LQKENI.

The V call is TRBV9, the J call TRBJ1-1; possible D gene TRBD1, 5 bases. V lost 3 bases and J 0 bases, leaving 18 bases between the germline ends. Germline CDR1 reads SGDLS; CDR2 reads YYNGEE. This CDR3 is 17 amino acids long. CDR3: CASSESLGGGLNTEAFF. The CDR3 DNA reads as TGTGCCAGCAGCGAGAGCCTGGGGGGAGGGTTGAACACTGAAGCTTTCTTT.

The chain recombines TRBV5-1 with TRBJ2-7; tentatively, D is TRBD1 (5 bases). Germline CDR1 and CDR2: SGHRS and YFSETQ. The V end was cut by 2 bases, the J end by 1 base, with 10 bases between. This CDR3 has 14 residues. The CDR3 protein is CASSFTGGSYEQYF. CDR3 coding DNA: TGCGCCAGCAGCTTCACAGGTGGATCCTACGAGCAGTACTTC.

The chain carries TRBV2 and TRBJ2-1, with D perhaps TRBD1 (8 bases). Germline CDR1 is SNHLY and CDR2 is FYNNEI. The ends were cut back, 10 bases at V and 5 bases at J, with 15 bases in the middle. The CDR3 has 13 residues. The CDR3 DNA reads TGTGCCACCTGGGGGGGACAGGACAATGAGCAGTTCTTC. Amino acid sequence: CATWGGQDNEQFF.

This clone was seen a single time. The chain recombines TRBV7-6 with TRBJ2-7; 10 nucleotides agree with TRBD2. The CDR3 loop spans 16 amino acids. Germline values: CDR1 SGHVS, CDR2 FNYEAQ. With 1 base clipped from V and 1 base from J, the junction kept 4 bases outside the gene matches. The chain's CDR3 is CASSLEASGGSYEQYF. The CDR3 DNA is TGTGCCAGCAGCTTAGAGGCTAGCGGGGGATCCTACGAGCAGTACTTC.

V gene TRBV19 combines with J gene TRBJ1-1; TRBD1 matches at 9 bases. Germline V gene lookup returns CDR1 LNHDA and CDR2 SQIVND (reference sequence). The trim removed 4 bases at V and 0 bases at J, leaving 3 bases unmatched. This CDR3 spans 15 amino acids. CDR3 protein: CASSKGQGMNTEAFF. The CDR3 DNA follows: TGTGCCAGTAGTAAGGGACAGGGAATGAACACTGAAGCTTTCTTT.

The chain links TRBV5-1 to TRBJ2-3; 10 bases map to TRBD2. Germline CDR1 is SGHRS and CDR2 is YFSETQ. V shed 0 bases, J shed 0 bases, and the junction held 4 bases outside the gene matches. The CDR3 is made up of 17 amino acids. The CDR3 DNA is TGCGCCAGCAGCTTGGGACTAGCGGGTACTAGCACAGATACGCAGTATTTT. It specifies CASSLGLAGTSTDTQYF. The complete variable domain, with remaining parts taken from reference TRBV5-1 and TRBJ2-3, reads KAGVTQTPRYLIKTRGQQVTLSCSPISGHRSVSWYQQTPGQGLQFLFEYFSETQRNKGNFPGRFSGRQFSNSRSEMNVSTLELGDSALYLCASSLGLAGTSTDTQYFGPGTRLTVL.

The genes are TRBV28 and TRBJ2-7; D is possibly TRBD1 (7 bases). CDR3 size: 14 residues. V was cut by 7 bases and J by 3 bases, with 16 bases left in between. CDR1 and CDR2 from the germline V gene are MDHEN and SYDVKM. The CDR3, as DNA: TGTGCCAGCATCAAGGCAGGGGGACTCTACGAGCAGTACTTC. This encodes CASIKAGGLYEQYF.

V is TRBV5-1 and J is TRBJ2-2, with a weak D call TRBD1 (5 bases). CDR3 length: 15 residues. The V gene lost 0 bases and the J gene lost 6 bases, with 12 bases spanning the gap. Germline V lookup: CDR1 SGHRS, CDR2 YFSETQ. The CDR3 is CASSLGQGGSGELFF. CDR3 in DNA: TGCGCCAGCAGCTTGGGTCAGGGCGGATCCGGGGAGCTGTTTTTT.

The DNA of the CDR3 is TGTGCCAGCAGCTTAGCCCTTCCGCGGCTTGGCTACACCTTC. Residues: CASSLALPRLGYTF. This chain uses TRBV7-2 with TRBJ1-2; D remains ambiguous. V gave up 0 bases and J gave up 7 bases, with 12 bases separating them. Germline V gene data show CDR1 as SGHTA and CDR2 as FQGNSA. This CDR3 region has 14 residues.

The rearrangement links TRBV6-1 to TRBJ2-7; TRBD2 matches 11 bases. The germline CDR1 and CDR2 sequences are MNHNS and SASEGT. V gave up 6 bases and J gave up 3 bases; unmatched junction bases: 4. The CDR3 loop spans 14 amino acids. This CDR3 is CASRELAGVYEQYF. DNA for the CDR3: TGTGCCAGCAGGGAACTAGCGGGAGTCTACGAGCAGTACTTC.

This rearrangement joins TRBV6-4 to TRBJ1-1, with D uncertain. V lost 7 bases and J 3 bases, leaving 18 bases between the germline ends. CDR1 is MRHNA and CDR2 is SNTAGT in the germline V gene. CDR3 length: 15 residues. CDR3 DNA: TGTGCCAGCAAGAAGGAGGAGGGCCCCTACACTGAAGCTTTCTTT. Its protein is CASKKEEGPYTEAFF.